The clone carrying this T cell receptor beta chain showed up just a few times. Its antigen remains unidentified. The sample belongs to a study of T-cell reconstitution after alpha-beta-depleted transplantation in children. TCRbeta library construction was performed incorporating unique molecular identifiers. TCRdb re-analysed the PCR reads in MiXCR, keeping a single row per CDR3 protein. The sample has approximately 980,000 distinct CDR3 sequences, 25% to 30% seen once. Study-wide results and limits: At around two months after transplant, the alpha-beta T cells were reportedly derived from several hundred expanded clones that came from non-depleted graft cells.

The material sequenced was PBMCs, mostly from graft donor cells, taken 360 days after TCRalphabeta/CD19-depleted stem cell transplant. This receptor was identified in a boy less than two years old who had a stem cell transplant for SCID, so the T cells may come from the graft donor.

The CDR3 region has the DNA TGTGCCAGCAGCCCGGACGGCACTGAAGCTTTCTTT. Translating it yields CASSPDGTEAFF. The J gene is TRBJ1-1, the V gene TRBV7-6; D gene unclear. The V and J ends lost 5 bases and 4 bases respectively, with 8 bases between them. The germline CDR1 and CDR2 sequences are SGHVS and FNYEAQ. The length of the CDR3 is 12 residues.